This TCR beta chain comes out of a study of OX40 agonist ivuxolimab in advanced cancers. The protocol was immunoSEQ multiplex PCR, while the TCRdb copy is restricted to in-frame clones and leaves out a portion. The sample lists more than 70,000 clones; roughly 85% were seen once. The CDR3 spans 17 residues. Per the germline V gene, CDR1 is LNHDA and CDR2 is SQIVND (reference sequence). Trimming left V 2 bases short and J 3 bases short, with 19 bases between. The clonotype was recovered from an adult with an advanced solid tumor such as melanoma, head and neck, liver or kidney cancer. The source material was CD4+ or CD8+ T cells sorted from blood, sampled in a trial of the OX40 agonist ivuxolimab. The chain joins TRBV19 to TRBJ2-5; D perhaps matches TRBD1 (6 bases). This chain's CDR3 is CASSILGYRDKKETQYF. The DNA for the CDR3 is TGTGCCAGTAGTATACTAGGCTACCGGGACAAAAAAGAGACCCAGTACTTC.